Listed here is a single TCR beta chain. Each CDR3 protein gets one entry after TCRdb re-called the 5' RACE reads with MiXCR. The sample lists around 960,000 distinct CDR3 sequences; 10% to 15% were seen once. These data belong to a study of identical twins. Healthy Caucasians, and only they, were the donors. The sample also formed part of further work on yellow fever vaccine responses in identical twins.

This sequence originates from a woman aged 18-30 years in good health. Sequencing was carried out using PBMCs.

CDR3 sequence reads: CSAQQGSEQYV. The CDR3 region has the DNA TGCAGCGCCCAACAGGGTAGCGAGCAGTACGTC. The chain joins TRBV29-1 to TRBJ2-7; maybe TRBD1 (6 bases). CDR3 length: 11 amino acids. V gave up 7 bases and J gave up 6 bases, with 13 bases separating them. Germline V CDR1 and CDR2: SQVTM, ANQGSEA.